Listed below are T cell receptor beta chains from one sample, sequenced in a study of post-analysis software for immune sequencing data. A single record per CDR3 protein comes from TCRdb applying MiXCR to the PCR reads. Seen here are 750,000 to 950,000 distinct CDR3 sequences, roughly half observed once, and the top ten hold approximately 4.5%. Sequenced: blood. These receptors were taken from a girl under 18 with multiple sclerosis. Both conserved end residues are trimmed from each CDR3.

J gene,V gene,CDR3 protein
TRBJ2-3,TRBV2,ASSAPGSDTQY
TRBJ2-1,TRBV7-9,ASSSSAPSNEQF
TRBJ2-7,TRBV29-1,SVVRGSPYYEQY
TRBJ1-2,TRBV2,ASRGGISFYGYT
TRBJ1-1,TRBV27,ASSEQTGKAF
TRBJ1-2,TRBV5-1,ASSLDRGFLNNYGYT
TRBJ2-7,TRBV6-2/TRBV6-3,ASSSLSPASYEQY
TRBJ2-1,TRBV12-3/TRBV12-4,ASGQSYNEQF
TRBJ2-7,TRBV4-1,ASSQEGSGRPNLDEQY
TRBJ1-2,TRBV7-2,ASSTRDRGIEGYT
TRBJ2-7,TRBV13,ASSLGLGTPGLATPWGEYEQY
TRBJ1-5,TRBV6-5,ASRPAQSNQPQH
TRBJ2-6,TRBV15,ATSSYSGANVLT
TRBJ1-4,TRBV30,AWTTDAGGKLLF
TRBJ1-4,TRBV6-1,ASREETTNEKLF
TRBJ1-2,TRBV27,ASRIAGTGGGILHGYT
TRBJ1-6,TRBV12-3/TRBV12-4,ASTLGQGLPLH